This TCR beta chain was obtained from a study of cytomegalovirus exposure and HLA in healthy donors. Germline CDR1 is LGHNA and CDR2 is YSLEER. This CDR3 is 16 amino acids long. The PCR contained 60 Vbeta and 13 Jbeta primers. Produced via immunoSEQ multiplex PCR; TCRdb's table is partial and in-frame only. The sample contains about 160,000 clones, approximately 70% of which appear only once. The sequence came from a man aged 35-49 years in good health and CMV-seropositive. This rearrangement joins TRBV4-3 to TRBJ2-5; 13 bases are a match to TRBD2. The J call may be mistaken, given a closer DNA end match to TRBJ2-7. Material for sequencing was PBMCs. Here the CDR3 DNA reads TGCGCCAGCAGCAGGGTCCGGACTAGCGGGGGATACGAGCAGTACTTC. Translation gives CASSRVRTSGGYEQYF.